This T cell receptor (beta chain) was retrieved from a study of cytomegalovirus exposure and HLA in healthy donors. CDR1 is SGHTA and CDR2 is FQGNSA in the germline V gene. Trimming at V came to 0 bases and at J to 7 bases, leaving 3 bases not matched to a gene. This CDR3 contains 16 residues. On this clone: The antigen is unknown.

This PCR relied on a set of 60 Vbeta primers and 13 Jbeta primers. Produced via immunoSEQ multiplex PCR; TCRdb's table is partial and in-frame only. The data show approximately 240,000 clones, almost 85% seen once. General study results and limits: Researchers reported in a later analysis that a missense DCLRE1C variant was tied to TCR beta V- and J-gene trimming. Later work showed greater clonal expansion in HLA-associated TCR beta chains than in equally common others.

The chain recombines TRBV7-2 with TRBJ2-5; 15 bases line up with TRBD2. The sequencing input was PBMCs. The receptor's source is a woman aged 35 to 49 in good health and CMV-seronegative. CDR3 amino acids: CASSLARTSGGGTQYF. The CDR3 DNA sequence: TGTGCCAGCAGCTTAGCCCGGACTAGCGGGGGGGGGACCCAGTACTTC.